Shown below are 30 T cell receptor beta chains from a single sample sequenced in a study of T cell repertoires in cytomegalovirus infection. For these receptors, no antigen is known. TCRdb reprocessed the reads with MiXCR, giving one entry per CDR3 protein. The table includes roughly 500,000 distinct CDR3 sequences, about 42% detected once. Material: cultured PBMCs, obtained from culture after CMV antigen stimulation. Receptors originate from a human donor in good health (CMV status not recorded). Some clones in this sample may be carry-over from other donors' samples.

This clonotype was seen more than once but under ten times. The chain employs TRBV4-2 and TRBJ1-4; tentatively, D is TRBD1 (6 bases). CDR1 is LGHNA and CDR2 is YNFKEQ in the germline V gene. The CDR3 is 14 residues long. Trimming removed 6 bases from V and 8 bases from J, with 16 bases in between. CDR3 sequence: CASSWGQGVEKLFF. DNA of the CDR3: TGTGCCAGCAGTTGGGGGCAAGGTGTCGAAAAACTGTTTTTT.

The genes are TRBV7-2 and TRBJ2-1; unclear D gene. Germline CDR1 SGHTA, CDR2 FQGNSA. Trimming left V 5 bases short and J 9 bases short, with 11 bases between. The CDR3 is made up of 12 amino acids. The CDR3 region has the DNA TGTGCCAGCAGCCAGAGTCTAACTGAGCAGTTCTTC. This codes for CASSQSLTEQFF.

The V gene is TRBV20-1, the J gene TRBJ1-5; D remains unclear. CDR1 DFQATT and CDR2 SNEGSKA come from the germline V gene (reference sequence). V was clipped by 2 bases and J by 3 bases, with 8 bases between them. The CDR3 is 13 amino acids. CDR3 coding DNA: TGCAGTGCTAGAAGCAGCCACAATCAGCCCCAGCATTTT. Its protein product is CSARSSHNQPQHF.

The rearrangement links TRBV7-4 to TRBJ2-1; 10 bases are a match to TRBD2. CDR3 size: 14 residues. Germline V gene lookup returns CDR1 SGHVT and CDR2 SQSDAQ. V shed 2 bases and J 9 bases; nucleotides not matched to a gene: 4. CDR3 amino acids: CASSLRLAGFEQFF. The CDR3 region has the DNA TGTGCCAGCAGCTTAAGACTAGCGGGCTTTGAGCAGTTCTTC.

Here the CDR3 reads CASSSARDSTYEQYF. The CDR3 DNA is TGTGCCAGCAGCAGCGCCCGGGACAGCACCTACGAGCAGTACTTC. This chain joins TRBV7-2 and TRBJ2-7; TRBD1 matches at 7 bases. Germline V gene data show CDR1 as SGHTA and CDR2 as FQGNSA. The CDR3 contains 15 residues. V lost 5 bases, J lost 2 bases, and 9 bases stayed unmatched.

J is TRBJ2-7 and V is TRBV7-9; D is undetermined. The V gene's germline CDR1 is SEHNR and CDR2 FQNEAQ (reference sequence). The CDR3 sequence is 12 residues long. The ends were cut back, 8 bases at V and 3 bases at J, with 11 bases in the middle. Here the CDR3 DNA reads TGTGCCAGCGCGAAGGTCAACTACGAGCAGTACTTC. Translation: CASAKVNYEQYF. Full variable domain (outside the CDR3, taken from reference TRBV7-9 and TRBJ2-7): DTGVSQNPRHKITKRGQNVTFRCDPISEHNRLYWYRQTLGQGPEFLTYFQNEAQLEKSRLLSDRFSAERPKGSFSTLEIQRTEQGDSAMYLCASAKVNYEQYFGPGTRLTVT.

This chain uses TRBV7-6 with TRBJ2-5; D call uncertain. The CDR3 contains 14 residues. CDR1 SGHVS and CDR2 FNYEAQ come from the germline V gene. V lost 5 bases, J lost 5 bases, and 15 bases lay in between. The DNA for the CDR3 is TGTGCCAGCAGCCCTAGGACCACCCCGGAGACCCAGTACTTC. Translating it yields CASSPRTTPETQYF.

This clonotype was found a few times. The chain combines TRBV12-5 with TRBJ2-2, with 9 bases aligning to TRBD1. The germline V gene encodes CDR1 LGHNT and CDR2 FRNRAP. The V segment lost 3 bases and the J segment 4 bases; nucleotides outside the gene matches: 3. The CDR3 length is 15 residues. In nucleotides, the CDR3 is TGTGCTAGTGGTTTAGGACAGGGGTCCACCGGGGAGCTGTTTTTT. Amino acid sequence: CASGLGQGSTGELFF.

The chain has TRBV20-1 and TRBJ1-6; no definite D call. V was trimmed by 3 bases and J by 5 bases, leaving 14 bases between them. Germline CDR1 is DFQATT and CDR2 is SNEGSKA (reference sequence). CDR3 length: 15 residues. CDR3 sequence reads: CSASVGPVHNSPLHF. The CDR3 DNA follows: TGCAGTGCTAGCGTAGGGCCCGTTCATAATTCACCCCTCCACTTT.

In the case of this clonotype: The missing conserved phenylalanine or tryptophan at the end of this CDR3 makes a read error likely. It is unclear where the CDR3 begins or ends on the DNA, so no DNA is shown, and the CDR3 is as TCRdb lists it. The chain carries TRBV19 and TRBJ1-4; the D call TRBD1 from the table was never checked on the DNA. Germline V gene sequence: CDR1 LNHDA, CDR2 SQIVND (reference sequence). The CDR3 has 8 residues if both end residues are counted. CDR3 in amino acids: CASTPANP.

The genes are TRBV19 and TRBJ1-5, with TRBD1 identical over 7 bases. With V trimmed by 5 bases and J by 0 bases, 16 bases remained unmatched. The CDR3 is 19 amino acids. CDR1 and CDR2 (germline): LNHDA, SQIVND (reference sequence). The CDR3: CASSQKLTGSVYSNQPQHF. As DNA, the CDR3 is TGTGCCAGTAGTCAAAAACTGACAGGGTCCGTATATAGCAATCAGCCCCAGCATTTT.

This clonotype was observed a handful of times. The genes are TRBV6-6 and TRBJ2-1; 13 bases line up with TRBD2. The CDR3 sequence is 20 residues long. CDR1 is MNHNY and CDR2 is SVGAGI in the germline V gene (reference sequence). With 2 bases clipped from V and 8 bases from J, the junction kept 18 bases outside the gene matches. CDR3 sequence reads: CASSYPSGTSGKPQSDEQFF. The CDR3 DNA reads TGTGCCAGCAGTTACCCATCCGGGACTAGCGGGAAGCCACAAAGCGATGAGCAGTTCTTC.

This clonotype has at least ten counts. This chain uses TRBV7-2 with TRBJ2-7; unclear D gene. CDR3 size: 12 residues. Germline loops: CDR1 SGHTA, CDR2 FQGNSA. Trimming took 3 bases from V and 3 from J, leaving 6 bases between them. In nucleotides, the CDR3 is TGTGCCAGCAGCTTGCGCGGCTACGAGCAGTACTTC. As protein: CASSLRGYEQYF.

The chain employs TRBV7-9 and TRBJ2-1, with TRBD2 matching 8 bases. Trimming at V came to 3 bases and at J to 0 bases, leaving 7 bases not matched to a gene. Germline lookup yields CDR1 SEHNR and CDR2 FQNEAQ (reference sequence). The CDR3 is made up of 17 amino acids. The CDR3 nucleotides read TGTGCCAGCAGCTTCTCTAGCGGGCGGGGCTCCTACAATGAGCAGTTCTTC. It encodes CASSFSSGRGSYNEQFF.

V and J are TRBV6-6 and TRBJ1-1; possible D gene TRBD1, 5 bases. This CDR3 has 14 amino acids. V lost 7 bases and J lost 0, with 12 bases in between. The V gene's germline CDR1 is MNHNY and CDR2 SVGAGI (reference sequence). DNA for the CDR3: TGTGCCAGCACGAGGACATCTATGAACACTGAAGCTTTCTTT. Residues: CASTRTSMNTEAFF.

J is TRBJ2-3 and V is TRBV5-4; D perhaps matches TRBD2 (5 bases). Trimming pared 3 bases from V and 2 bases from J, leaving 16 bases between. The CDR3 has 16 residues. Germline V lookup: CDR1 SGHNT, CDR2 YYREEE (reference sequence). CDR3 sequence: CASSSPVRGDTDTQYF. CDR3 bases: TGTGCCAGCAGCTCGCCCGTCCGGGGTGACACAGATACGCAGTATTTT.

CDR3 in amino acids: CATSTGQWEVTQYF. The CDR3 nucleotides read TGTGCCACCAGTACAGGGCAGTGGGAAGTTACGCAGTATTTT. This chain connects TRBV15 to TRBJ2-3; D is perhaps TRBD1 (6 bases). The V gene's germline CDR1 is LNHNV and CDR2 YYDKDF (reference sequence). This CDR3 region has 14 residues. The V end lost 6 bases, the J end lost 8 bases, and 18 bases lay between the germline ends.

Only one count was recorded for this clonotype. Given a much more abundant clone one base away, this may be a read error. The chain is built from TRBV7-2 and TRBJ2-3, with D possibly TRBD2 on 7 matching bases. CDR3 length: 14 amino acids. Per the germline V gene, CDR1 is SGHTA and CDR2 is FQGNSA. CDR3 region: CANSFRGGKDTQYF. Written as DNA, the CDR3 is TGTGCCAACAGCTTTAGGGGGGGCAAGGATACGCAGTATTTT. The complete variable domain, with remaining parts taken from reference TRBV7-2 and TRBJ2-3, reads GAGVSQSPSNKVTEKGKDVELRCDPISGHTALYWYRQSLGQGLEFLIYFQGNSAPDKSGLPSDRFSAERTGGSVSTLTIQRTQQEDSAVYLCANSFRGGKDTQYFGPGTRLTVL.

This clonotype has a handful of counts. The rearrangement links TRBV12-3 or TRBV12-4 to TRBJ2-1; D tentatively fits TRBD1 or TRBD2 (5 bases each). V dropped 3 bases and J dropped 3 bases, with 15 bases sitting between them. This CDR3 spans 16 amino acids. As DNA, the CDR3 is TGTGCCAGCAGTTTCAGCCCGGGACGGCTCTACAATGAGCAGTTCTTC. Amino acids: CASSFSPGRLYNEQFF.

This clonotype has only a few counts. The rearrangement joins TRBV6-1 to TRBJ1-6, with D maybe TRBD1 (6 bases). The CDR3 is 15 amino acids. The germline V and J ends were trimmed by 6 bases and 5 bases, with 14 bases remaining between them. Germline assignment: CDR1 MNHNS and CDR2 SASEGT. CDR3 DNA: TGTGCCAGCAGAAGGACAGTAGGCGATAATTCACCCCTCCACTTT. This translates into CASRRTVGDNSPLHF.

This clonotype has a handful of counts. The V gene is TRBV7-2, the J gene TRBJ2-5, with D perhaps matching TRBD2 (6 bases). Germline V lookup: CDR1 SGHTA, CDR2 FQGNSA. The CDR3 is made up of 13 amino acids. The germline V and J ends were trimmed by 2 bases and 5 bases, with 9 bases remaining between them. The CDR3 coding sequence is TGTGCCAGCAGCTTACGGGGGACCGAGACCCAGTACTTC. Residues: CASSLRGTETQYF.

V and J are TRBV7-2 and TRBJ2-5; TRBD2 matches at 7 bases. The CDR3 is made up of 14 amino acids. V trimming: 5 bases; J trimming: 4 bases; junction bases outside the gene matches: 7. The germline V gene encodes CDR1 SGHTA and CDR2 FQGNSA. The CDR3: CASSPGIAGETQYF. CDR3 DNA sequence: TGTGCCAGCAGCCCCGGGATAGCGGGAGAGACCCAGTACTTC.

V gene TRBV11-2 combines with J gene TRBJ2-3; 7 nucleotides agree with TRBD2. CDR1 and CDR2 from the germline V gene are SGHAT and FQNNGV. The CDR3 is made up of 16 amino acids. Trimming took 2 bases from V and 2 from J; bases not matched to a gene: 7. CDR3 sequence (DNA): TGTGCCAGCAGCTTACTAGCGGCGGGCTCCACAGATACGCAGTATTTT. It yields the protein CASSLLAAGSTDTQYF.

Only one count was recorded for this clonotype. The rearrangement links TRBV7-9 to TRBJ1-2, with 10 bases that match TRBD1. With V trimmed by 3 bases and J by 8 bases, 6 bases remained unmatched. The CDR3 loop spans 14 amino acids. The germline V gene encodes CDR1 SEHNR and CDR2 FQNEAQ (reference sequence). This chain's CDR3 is CASSFAGTGEGYTF. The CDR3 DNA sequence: TGTGCCAGCAGCTTTGCCGGGACAGGGGAAGGCTACACCTTC.

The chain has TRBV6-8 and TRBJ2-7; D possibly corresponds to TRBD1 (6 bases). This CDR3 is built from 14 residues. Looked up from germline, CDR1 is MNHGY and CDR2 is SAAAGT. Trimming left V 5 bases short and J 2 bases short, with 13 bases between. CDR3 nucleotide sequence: TGTGCCAGCAGTCACCGACAGGCCGCCTACGAGCAGTACTTC. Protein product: CASSHRQAAYEQYF.

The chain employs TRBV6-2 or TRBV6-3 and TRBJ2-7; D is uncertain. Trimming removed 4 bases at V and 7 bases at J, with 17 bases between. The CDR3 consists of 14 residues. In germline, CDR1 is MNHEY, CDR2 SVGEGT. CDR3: CASSFHPRTREQYF. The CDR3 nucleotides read TGTGCCAGCAGTTTCCACCCCCGGACGAGGGAGCAGTACTTC.

This chain's CDR3 is CASSFRRSNGYTF. In nucleotides, the CDR3 is TGTGCCAGCAGTTTCCGTCGCTCGAATGGCTACACCTTC. This chain connects TRBV12-3 or TRBV12-4 to TRBJ1-2; D is unresolved. The V and J ends lost 3 bases and 6 bases respectively, with 11 bases between them. The CDR3 is 13 residues long.

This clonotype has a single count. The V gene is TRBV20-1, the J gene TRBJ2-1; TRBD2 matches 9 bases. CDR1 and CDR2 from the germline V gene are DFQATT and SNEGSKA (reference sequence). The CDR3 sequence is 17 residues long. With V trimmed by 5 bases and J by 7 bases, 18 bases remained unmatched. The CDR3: CSAQRVRSGRAGNEQFF. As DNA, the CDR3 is TGCAGTGCTCAACGAGTCCGTAGCGGGAGAGCGGGAAATGAGCAGTTCTTC.

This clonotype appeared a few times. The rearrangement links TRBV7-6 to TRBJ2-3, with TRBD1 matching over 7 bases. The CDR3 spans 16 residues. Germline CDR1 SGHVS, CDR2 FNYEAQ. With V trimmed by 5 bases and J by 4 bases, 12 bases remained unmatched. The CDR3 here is CASSGRQGLVADTQYF. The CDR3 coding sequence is TGTGCCAGCAGCGGTAGACAGGGTTTAGTGGCAGATACGCAGTATTTT.

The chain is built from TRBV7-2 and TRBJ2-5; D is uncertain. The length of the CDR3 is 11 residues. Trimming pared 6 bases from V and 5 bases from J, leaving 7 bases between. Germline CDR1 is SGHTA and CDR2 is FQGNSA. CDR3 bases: TGTGCCAGCAGAGTTGGGGAGACCCAGTACTTC. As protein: CASRVGETQYF.